This T cell receptor beta chain was identified during a study of control samples from healthy donors and cancer patients. Germline lookup yields CDR1 MNHNS and CDR2 SASEGT. V lost 6 bases and J lost 0, with 9 bases in between. CDR3 length equals 14 residues. Profiling relied on immunoSEQ multiplex PCR, and the TCRdb table lists in-frame clones only, not all of them. The data show around 140,000 clones, around 92% seen once. The rearrangement joins TRBV6-1 to TRBJ1-3, with no clear D. The TCR sequence derives from a young man in good health. The material sequenced was blood. In DNA, the CDR3 is TGTGCCAGCAGCTCACTGAGCTCTGGAAACACCATATATTTT. Translation gives CASSSLSSGNTIYF.